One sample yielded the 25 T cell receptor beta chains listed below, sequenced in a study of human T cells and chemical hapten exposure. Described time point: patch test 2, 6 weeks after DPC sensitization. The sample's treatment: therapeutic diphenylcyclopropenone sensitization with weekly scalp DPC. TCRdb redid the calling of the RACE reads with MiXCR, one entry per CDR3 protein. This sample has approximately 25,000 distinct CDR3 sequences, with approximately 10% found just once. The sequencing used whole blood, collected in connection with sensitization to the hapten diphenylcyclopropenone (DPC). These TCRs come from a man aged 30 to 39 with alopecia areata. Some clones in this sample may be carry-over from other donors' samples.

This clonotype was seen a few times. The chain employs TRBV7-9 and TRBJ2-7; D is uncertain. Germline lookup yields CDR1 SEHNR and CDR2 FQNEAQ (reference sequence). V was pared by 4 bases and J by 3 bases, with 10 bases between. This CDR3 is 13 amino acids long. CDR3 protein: CASSSSGDYEQYF. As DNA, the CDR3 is TGTGCCAGCAGCTCCTCAGGAGACTACGAGCAGTACTTC. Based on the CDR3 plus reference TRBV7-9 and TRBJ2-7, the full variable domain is DTGVSQNPRHKITKRGQNVTFRCDPISEHNRLYWYRQTLGQGPEFLTYFQNEAQLEKSRLLSDRFSAERPKGSFSTLEIQRTEQGDSAMYLCASSSSGDYEQYFGPGTRLTVT.

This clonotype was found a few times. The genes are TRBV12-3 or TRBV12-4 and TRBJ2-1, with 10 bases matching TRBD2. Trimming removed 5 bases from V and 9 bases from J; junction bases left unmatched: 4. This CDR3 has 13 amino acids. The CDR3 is CASSPRTSGEQFF. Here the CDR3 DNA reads TGTGCCAGCAGTCCGCGGACTAGCGGTGAGCAGTTCTTC.

The CDR3 nucleotides read TGTGCCAGCAGCCCTGGAGGGTTGGAGCCCCAGCATTTT. It is translated as CASSPGGLEPQHF. The chain has TRBV12-3 or TRBV12-4 and TRBJ1-5; D unclear. This CDR3 is built from 13 residues. V was shortened by 6 bases and J by 8 bases, with 14 bases between the two germline ends.

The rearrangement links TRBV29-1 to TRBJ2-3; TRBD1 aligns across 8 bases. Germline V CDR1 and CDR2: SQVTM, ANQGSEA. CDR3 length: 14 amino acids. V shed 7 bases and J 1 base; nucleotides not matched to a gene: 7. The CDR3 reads CSGGQGRGTDTQYF. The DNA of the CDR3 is TGCAGCGGCGGACAGGGAAGGGGCACAGATACGCAGTATTTT.

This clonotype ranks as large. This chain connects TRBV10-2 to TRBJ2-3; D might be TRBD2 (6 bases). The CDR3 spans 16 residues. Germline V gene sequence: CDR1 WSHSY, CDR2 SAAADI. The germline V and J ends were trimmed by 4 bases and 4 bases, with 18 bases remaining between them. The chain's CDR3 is CASSVLAYKGSDTQYF. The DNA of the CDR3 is TGCGCCAGCAGTGTACTAGCCTACAAGGGGTCAGATACGCAGTATTTT.

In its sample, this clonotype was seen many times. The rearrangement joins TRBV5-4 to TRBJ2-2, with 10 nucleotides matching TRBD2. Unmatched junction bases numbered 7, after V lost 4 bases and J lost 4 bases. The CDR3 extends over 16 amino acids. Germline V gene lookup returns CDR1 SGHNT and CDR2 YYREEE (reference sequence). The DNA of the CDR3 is TGTGCCAGCAGCCTAGCGGGAGTGGGAACCACCGGGGAGCTGTTTTTT. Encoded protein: CASSLAGVGTTGELFF.

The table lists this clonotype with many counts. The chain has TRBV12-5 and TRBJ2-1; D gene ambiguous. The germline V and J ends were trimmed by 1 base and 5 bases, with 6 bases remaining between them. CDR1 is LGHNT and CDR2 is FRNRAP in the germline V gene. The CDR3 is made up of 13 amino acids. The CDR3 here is CASGLEKHNEQFF. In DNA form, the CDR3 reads TGTGCTAGTGGTTTGGAAAAACACAATGAGCAGTTCTTC.

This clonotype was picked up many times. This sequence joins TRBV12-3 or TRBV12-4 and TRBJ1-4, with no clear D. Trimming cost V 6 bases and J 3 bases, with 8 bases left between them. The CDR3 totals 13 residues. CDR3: CASRDQANEKLFF. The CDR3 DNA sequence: TGTGCCAGCAGGGACCAGGCTAATGAAAAACTGTTTTTT.

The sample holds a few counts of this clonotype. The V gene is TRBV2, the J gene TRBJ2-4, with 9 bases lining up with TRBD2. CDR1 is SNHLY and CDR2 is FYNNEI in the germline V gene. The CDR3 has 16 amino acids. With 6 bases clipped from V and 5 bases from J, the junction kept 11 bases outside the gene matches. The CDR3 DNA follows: TGTGCCAGCAGCGGCACTAGGGAGCGGGAGGAAAACATTCAGTACTTC. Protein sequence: CASSGTREREENIQYF.

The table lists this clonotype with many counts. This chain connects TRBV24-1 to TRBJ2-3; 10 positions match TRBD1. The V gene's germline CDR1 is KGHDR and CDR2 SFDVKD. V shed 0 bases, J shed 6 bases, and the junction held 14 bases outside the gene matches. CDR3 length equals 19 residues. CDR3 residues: CATSDLRNDGTGDADTQYF. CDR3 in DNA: TGTGCCACCAGTGATTTGCGTAATGACGGGACAGGGGATGCGGATACGCAGTATTTT.

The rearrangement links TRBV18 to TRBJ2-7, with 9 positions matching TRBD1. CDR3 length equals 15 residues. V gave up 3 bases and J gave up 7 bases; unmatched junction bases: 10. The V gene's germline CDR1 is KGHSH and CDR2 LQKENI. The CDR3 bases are TGTGCCAGCTCACCGGGACAGGGAAGCTTGGTTGAGCAGTACTTC. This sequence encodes CASSPGQGSLVEQYF.

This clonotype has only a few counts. The DNA for the CDR3 is TGTGCCAGCTCGGGACAGGGCGAAATTAGCTACACCTTC. It is translated as CASSGQGEISYTF. The genes are TRBV18 and TRBJ1-2; the match to TRBD1 covers 9 bases. Looked up from germline, CDR1 is KGHSH and CDR2 is LQKENI. J lost 9 bases, V lost 6 bases, and 8 bases had no gene match. This CDR3 spans 13 amino acids.

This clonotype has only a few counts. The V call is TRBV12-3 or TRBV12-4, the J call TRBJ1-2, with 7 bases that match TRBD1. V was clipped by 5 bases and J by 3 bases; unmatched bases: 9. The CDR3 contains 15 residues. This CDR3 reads CASSPQGGIHYGYTF. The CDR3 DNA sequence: TGTGCCAGCAGTCCCCAGGGGGGGATTCACTATGGCTACACCTTC.

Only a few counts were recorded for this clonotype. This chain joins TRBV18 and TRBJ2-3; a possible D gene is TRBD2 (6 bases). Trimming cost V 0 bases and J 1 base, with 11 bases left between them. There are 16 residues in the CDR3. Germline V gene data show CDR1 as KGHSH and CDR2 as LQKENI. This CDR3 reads CASSPPGGLGTDTQYF. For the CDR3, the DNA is TGTGCCAGCTCACCACCGGGGGGATTGGGCACAGATACGCAGTATTTT.

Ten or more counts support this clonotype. CDR3 region: CASSSSWGQKNQPQHF. The CDR3 DNA sequence: TGTGCCAGCAGTTCCTCTTGGGGGCAGAAAAACCAGCCCCAGCATTTT. V is TRBV2 and J is TRBJ1-5; possibly TRBD1 for D (6 bases). V shed 5 bases and J shed 7 bases, with 21 bases lying between them. In germline, CDR1 is SNHLY, CDR2 FYNNEI. This CDR3 region has 16 residues.

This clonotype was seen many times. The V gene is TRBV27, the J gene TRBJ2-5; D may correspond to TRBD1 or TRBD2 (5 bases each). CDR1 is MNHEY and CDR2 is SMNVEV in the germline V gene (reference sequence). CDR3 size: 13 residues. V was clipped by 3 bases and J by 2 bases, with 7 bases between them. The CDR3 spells CASSLRGQETQYF. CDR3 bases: TGTGCCAGCAGTTTGAGGGGACAAGAGACCCAGTACTTC.

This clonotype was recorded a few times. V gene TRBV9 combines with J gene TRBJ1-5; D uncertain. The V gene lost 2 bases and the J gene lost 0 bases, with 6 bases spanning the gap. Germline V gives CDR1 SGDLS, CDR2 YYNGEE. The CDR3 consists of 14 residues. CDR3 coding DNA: TGTGCCAGCAGCGTCGGGGTTAGCAATCAGCCCCAGCATTTT. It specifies CASSVGVSNQPQHF.

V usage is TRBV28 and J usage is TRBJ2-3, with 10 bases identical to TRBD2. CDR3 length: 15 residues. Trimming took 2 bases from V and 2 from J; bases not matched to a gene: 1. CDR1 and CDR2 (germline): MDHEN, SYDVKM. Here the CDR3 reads CASSLLAGVTDTQYF. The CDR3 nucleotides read TGTGCCAGCAGTTTACTAGCGGGAGTCACAGATACGCAGTATTTT.

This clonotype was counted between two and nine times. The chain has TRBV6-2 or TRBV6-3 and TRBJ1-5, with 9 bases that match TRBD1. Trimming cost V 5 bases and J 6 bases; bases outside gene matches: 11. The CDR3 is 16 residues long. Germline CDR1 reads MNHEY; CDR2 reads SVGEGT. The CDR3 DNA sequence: TGTGCCAGCAGTCTTTTCGGGACAGGGAGCTTTCAGCCCCAGCATTTT. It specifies CASSLFGTGSFQPQHF.

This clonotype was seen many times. CDR3 protein: CSVDSTGNGYTF. In DNA, the CDR3 is TGCAGCGTTGACTCTACAGGGAACGGCTACACCTTC. The chain employs TRBV29-1 and TRBJ1-2; a weak D match, TRBD1 (6 bases). Between the trimmed V and J ends, which lost 3 bases and 8 bases, there was a span of 13 bases. The CDR3 length is 12 residues. The germline gives CDR1 SQVTM, CDR2 ANQGSEA.

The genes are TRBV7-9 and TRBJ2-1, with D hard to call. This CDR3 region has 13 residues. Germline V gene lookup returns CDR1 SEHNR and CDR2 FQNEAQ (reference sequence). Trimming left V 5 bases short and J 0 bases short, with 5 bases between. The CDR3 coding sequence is TGTGCCAGCAGCCCAGACTCCTACAATGAGCAGTTCTTC. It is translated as CASSPDSYNEQFF.

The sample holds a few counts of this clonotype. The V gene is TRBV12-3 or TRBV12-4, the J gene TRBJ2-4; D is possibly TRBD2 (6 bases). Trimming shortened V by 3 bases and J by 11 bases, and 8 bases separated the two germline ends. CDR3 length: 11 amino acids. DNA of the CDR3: TGTGCCAGCAGTTTGCGGGGTGTTCAGTACTTC. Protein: CASSLRGVQYF.

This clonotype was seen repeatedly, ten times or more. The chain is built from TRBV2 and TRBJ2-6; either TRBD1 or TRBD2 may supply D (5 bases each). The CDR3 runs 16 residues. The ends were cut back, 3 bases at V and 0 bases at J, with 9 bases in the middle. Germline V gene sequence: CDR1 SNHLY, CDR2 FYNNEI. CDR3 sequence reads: CASSETGPSGANVLTF. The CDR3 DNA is TGTGCCAGCAGTGAGACGGGGCCCTCTGGGGCCAACGTCCTGACTTTC.

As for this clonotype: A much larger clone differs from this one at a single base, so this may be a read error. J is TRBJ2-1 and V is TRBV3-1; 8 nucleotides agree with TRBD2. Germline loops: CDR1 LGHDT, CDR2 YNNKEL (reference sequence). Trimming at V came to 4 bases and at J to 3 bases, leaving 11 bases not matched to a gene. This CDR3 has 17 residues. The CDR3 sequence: CASSPGGAIGYYNEQFF. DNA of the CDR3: TGTGCCAGCAGCCCGGGGGGGGCTATCGGGTACTACAATGAGCAGTTCTTC.

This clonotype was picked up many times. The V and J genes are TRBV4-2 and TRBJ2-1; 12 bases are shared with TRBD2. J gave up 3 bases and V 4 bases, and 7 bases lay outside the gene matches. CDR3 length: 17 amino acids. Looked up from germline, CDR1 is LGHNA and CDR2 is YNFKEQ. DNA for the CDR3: TGTGCCAGCAGCCCCGAAGGACTAGCGGGAATCTACAATGAGCAGTTCTTC. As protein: CASSPEGLAGIYNEQFF.